The clone carrying this TCR beta chain was picked up a small number of times. This sample was included in a study of immune characterization of retroperitoneal liposarcoma. TCRdb re-analysed the PCR reads in MiXCR, keeping a single row per CDR3 protein. The sample has fewer than 25,000 distinct CDR3 sequences; 37% are singletons. CDR3 length: 13 amino acids. Germline loops: CDR1 WSHSY, CDR2 SAAADI. The V end was cut by 2 bases, the J end by 2 bases, with 4 bases between. The sequence derives from a male donor with retroperitoneal liposarcoma. The J gene is TRBJ2-1, the V gene TRBV10-2; D unclear. Sequenced material: blood. The CDR3 region has the DNA TGCGCCAGCAGTGAGGCAGCCTACAATGAGCAGTTCTTC. Protein product: CASSEAAYNEQFF.